A selection of T cell receptor beta chains follows, all from one sample in a study of neurological immune-mediated disorders. TCRdb independently ran MiXCR on the 5' RACE reads; one entry per CDR3 protein. The data show approximately 40,000 distinct CDR3 sequences, 4.8% seen once. The sample comprised CD4+ T cells from blood. The source is a man younger than 35 in good health. Both conserved end residues are part of each CDR3. The order of the fields is D gene, V gene, J gene, clone size, CDR3 DNA, CDR3 protein. A D gene is named only where the DNA matches it firmly. The size field is filled for only some rows; it gives once, few, many or a size class.

D gene: -; V gene: TRBV6-5; J gene: TRBJ1-3; clone size: many; CDR3 DNA: TGTGCCAGCAGGAACTTAGGGACTGGAAACACCATATATTTT; CDR3 protein: CASRNLGTGNTIYF
D gene: TRBD1; V gene: TRBV5-1; J gene: TRBJ2-5; clone size: many; CDR3 DNA: TGCGCCAGCAGCCGAGGACAGGGCAGAGGAGAGACCCAGTACTTC; CDR3 protein: CASSRGQGRGETQYF
D gene: -; V gene: TRBV25-1; J gene: TRBJ1-6; clone size: many; CDR3 DNA: TGTGCCAGCAGTGAACGCAGGGGTGGTTCACCCCTCCACTTT; CDR3 protein: CASSERRGGSPLHF
D gene: -; V gene: TRBV6-1; J gene: TRBJ1-5; clone size: many; CDR3 DNA: TGTGCCAGCAGGGCGACAGGTAGCAATCAGCCCCAGCATTTT; CDR3 protein: CASRATGSNQPQHF
D gene: -; V gene: TRBV21-1; J gene: TRBJ1-6; clone size: -; CDR3 DNA: TGTGCCAGCAGCAAAGGGGGGACAGGGGAAGTTCAATCCTATAATTCACCCCTCCACTTT; CDR3 protein: CASSKGGTGEVQSYNSPLHF
D gene: -; V gene: TRBV27; J gene: TRBJ1-5; clone size: many; CDR3 DNA: TGTGCCAGCAGTGAGGGGCTTCAACAGCCCCAGCATTTT; CDR3 protein: CASSEGLQQPQHF
D gene: TRBD1; V gene: TRBV7-2; J gene: TRBJ1-2; clone size: many; CDR3 DNA: TGTGCCAGCAGCCAGACAGGGGGCTATGGCTACACCTTC; CDR3 protein: CASSQTGGYGYTF
D gene: TRBD1; V gene: TRBV5-1; J gene: TRBJ2-7; clone size: -; CDR3 DNA: TGCGCCAGCAGCTTGGGGACAGGGGGCACGTCCTACGAGCAGTACTTC; CDR3 protein: CASSLGTGGTSYEQYF
D gene: -; V gene: TRBV5-1; J gene: TRBJ1-1; clone size: many; CDR3 DNA: TGCGCCAGCAGCTCGGGACTAACGAACACTGAAGCTTTCTTT; CDR3 protein: CASSSGLTNTEAFF
D gene: -; V gene: TRBV7-9; J gene: TRBJ2-6; clone size: many; CDR3 DNA: TGTGCCAGCAGCCGGGACGGACAGAGCTCTGGGGCCAACGTCCTGACTTTC; CDR3 protein: CASSRDGQSSGANVLTF
D gene: -; V gene: TRBV5-1; J gene: TRBJ2-2; clone size: many; CDR3 DNA: TGCGCCAGCAGCTTGCCTCCGGTTGGGGAGCTGTTTTTT; CDR3 protein: CASSLPPVGELFF
D gene: TRBD1; V gene: TRBV20-1; J gene: TRBJ1-1; clone size: many; CDR3 DNA: TGCAGTGGATGGGCGGGACAGGGGAACACTGAAGCTTTCTTT; CDR3 protein: CSGWAGQGNTEAFF
D gene: -; V gene: TRBV5-1; J gene: TRBJ1-5; clone size: many; CDR3 DNA: TGCGCCAGCAGCTTGGAGGGCCCCCTTTCTAGTCAGCCCCAGCATTTT; CDR3 protein: CASSLEGPLSSQPQHF
D gene: -; V gene: TRBV5-1; J gene: TRBJ1-4; clone size: many; CDR3 DNA: TGCGCCAGCAGCCTCCTGCCGGCGGGGGGCAATGAAAAACTGTTTTTT; CDR3 protein: CASSLLPAGGNEKLFF
D gene: -; V gene: TRBV5-1; J gene: TRBJ1-4; clone size: many; CDR3 DNA: TGCGCCAGCAGCTCGCGGACAGCTAATGAAAAACTGTTTTTT; CDR3 protein: CASSSRTANEKLFF